These 11 T cell receptor beta chains originate from one sample sequenced in a study of blood T cell repertoires in COVID-19. The method was immunoSEQ multiplex PCR; TCRdb's version includes in-frame clones alone and lacks a portion of them. The sample carries more than 80,000 clones, about nine tenths recorded once. Source material: peripheral blood. Every receptor here comes from a man aged 18 to 29 with COVID-19, enrolled during active disease.

V is TRBV6-5 and J is TRBJ2-3, with 10 bases identical to TRBD2. V lost 2 bases, J lost 4 bases, and 6 bases stayed unmatched. This CDR3 contains 16 residues. Germline V CDR1 and CDR2: MNHEY, SVGAGI. CDR3 nucleotides: TGTGCCAGCAGTTACGATACTAGCGGGACGGCAGATACGCAGTATTTT. Residues: CASSYDTSGTADTQYF.

This chain connects TRBV2 to TRBJ2-3, with TRBD1 matching over 10 bases. With V trimmed by 6 bases and J by 3 bases, 6 bases remained unmatched. The germline gives CDR1 SNHLY, CDR2 FYNNEI. The CDR3 totals 15 residues. Here the CDR3 DNA reads TGTGCCAGCAGAGACCCGGGACAGGGGACAGATACGCAGTATTTT. Protein sequence: CASRDPGQGTDTQYF.

This sequence joins TRBV29-1 and TRBJ1-2, with D unclear. The CDR3 covers 14 residues. The V and J ends lost 0 bases and 1 base respectively, with 9 bases between them. Germline V CDR1 and CDR2: SQVTM, ANQGSEA. The CDR3 is CSVEESWSNYGYTF. The CDR3 coding sequence is TGCAGCGTTGAAGAATCCTGGAGTAACTATGGCTACACCTTC.

The V call is TRBV30, the J call TRBJ1-6; 9 bases match TRBD1. J lost 10 bases, V lost 4 bases, and 8 bases had no gene match. This CDR3 contains 14 residues. Germline CDR1 GTSNPN, CDR2 SVGIG (reference sequence). The CDR3 sequence: CAWTTGTGSSPLHF. Written as DNA, the CDR3 is TGTGCCTGGACCACCGGGACAGGGAGCTCACCCCTCCACTTT.

To note about this clone: One junction end disagrees with the germline gene, perhaps due to a read error. CDR3 residues: CASRLDRGNQPQHF. CDR3 nucleotide sequence: TGTGCCAGCAGATTAGACAGGGGCAATCAGCCCCAGCATTTT. The chain carries TRBV7-8 and TRBJ1-5; 7 nucleotides agree with TRBD1. CDR1 SGHVS and CDR2 FQNEAQ come from the germline V gene. The CDR3 contains 14 residues.

This chain connects TRBV2 to TRBJ2-3; 8 bases align to TRBD2. The germline V gene has CDR1 SNHLY and CDR2 FYNNEI. J gave up 0 bases and V 6 bases, and 8 bases lay outside the gene matches. This CDR3 spans 16 amino acids. The CDR3 nucleotides are TGTGCCAGCAGGGACACTAGCGGAGGTAGCACAGATACGCAGTATTTT. The encoded protein is CASRDTSGGSTDTQYF.

The V and J genes are TRBV9 and TRBJ2-1; 8 bases line up with TRBD1. Germline V gene lookup returns CDR1 SGDLS and CDR2 YYNGEE. The CDR3 consists of 16 residues. Trimming at V came to 4 bases and at J to 0 bases, leaving 6 bases not matched to a gene. CDR3 protein: CASSTGQGFSYNEQFF. The CDR3 DNA follows: TGTGCCAGCAGCACCGGACAGGGTTTCTCCTACAATGAGCAGTTCTTC.

J is TRBJ2-3 and V is TRBV6-2 or TRBV6-3, with 7 bases identical to TRBD2. The germline V gene encodes CDR1 MNHEY and CDR2 SVGEGT. V lost 2 bases, J lost 2 bases, and 1 base stayed unmatched. This CDR3 has 14 amino acids. CDR3 nucleotides: TGTGCCAGCAGTTACGGGAGGGCCACAGATACGCAGTATTTT. Protein product: CASSYGRATDTQYF.

The rearrangement uses TRBV2 and TRBJ2-7; D is unclear. The V end was cut by 6 bases, the J end by 5 bases, with 17 bases between. Germline CDR1 and CDR2: SNHLY and FYNNEI. The CDR3 sequence is 14 residues long. DNA for the CDR3: TGTGCCAGCAGAGGAATCAGGTCGGTTGACGAGCAGTACTTC. Its protein product is CASRGIRSVDEQYF.

The CDR3 nucleotides read TGTGCCACCAGCAGACTGGGGCATAATCAGCCCCAGCATTTT. Protein sequence: CATSRLGHNQPQHF. The chain combines TRBV15 with TRBJ1-5, with D perhaps TRBD1 (5 bases). Trimming shortened V by 2 bases and J by 4 bases, and 9 bases separated the two germline ends. Germline CDR1 reads LNHNV; CDR2 reads YYDKDF (reference sequence). CDR3 length: 14 amino acids.

This clone was seen only a few times. The CDR3, as DNA: TGTGCCAGCAGTTGGGCGCCGGGACAGACCTACGAGCAGTACTTC. It translates to CASSWAPGQTYEQYF. This sequence joins TRBV28 and TRBJ2-7, with 7 positions matching TRBD1. The germline V gene has CDR1 MDHEN and CDR2 SYDVKM. The CDR3 covers 15 residues. With 4 bases clipped from V and 2 bases from J, the junction kept 8 bases outside the gene matches.